This TCR beta chain was sequenced for a study of siplizumab effects on memory and regulatory T cells. Study-wide results and caveats: Siplizumab led to significantly less abundant alloreactive sequences that could be traced back to unstimulated CD4+ memory cells. Naive T cells seemed more diverse than memory cells and seemed major alloresponse contributors.

The germline CDR1 and CDR2 sequences are MNHEY and SMNVEV (reference sequence). V shed 5 bases and J 3 bases; nucleotides not matched to a gene: 3. The CDR3 length is 14 residues. The method was immunoSEQ multiplex PCR; TCRdb's version includes in-frame clones alone and lacks a portion of them. The table has about 56,000 clones, around 97% seen once. Concerning this clone itself: Its antigen remains unidentified.

The sample consisted of naive CD8+ T cells sorted from blood. The clonotype originates from a human donor in good health. The chain couples TRBV27 to TRBJ2-7; 11 bases map to TRBD1. The CDR3 loop is CASSPGTGGYEQYF. The CDR3 nucleotides read TGTGCCAGCAGTCCAGGGACAGGGGGCTACGAGCAGTACTTC.